These 7 T cell receptor beta chains were all obtained from the same sample, sequenced in a study of Graves' ophthalmopathy and Graves' hyperthyroidism. Using RNA transcripts, the TCR beta CDR3 regions were amplified. RT-PCR in the first round used HTBI primers; a second-round multiplex PCR followed. TCRdb reprocessed the multiplex PCR reads with MiXCR, giving one entry per CDR3 protein. The table lists 500,000 to 800,000 distinct CDR3 sequences, over 40% of them singletons, with over 2.5% in the top ten. Sequenced material: peripheral blood. Receptor source: an adult man with Graves' ophthalmopathy.

V gene TRBV10-3 combines with J gene TRBJ1-3; D is undetermined. CDR1 is ENHRY, CDR2 SYGVKD, per germline. This CDR3 region has 16 residues. Trimming stripped 5 bases from V and 3 bases from J, with 17 bases between. CDR3 nucleotide sequence: TGTGCCATCAGTACTTTCGACTTGCGATATGGAAACACCATATATTTT. Amino acid sequence: CAISTFDLRYGNTIYF.

This chain links TRBV10-3 with TRBJ2-5; 13 nucleotides line up with TRBD2. This CDR3 comprises 14 residues. V dropped 6 bases and J dropped 5; count of bases not matched to a gene: 3. Germline CDR1 is ENHRY and CDR2 is SYGVKD. CDR3: CAIRGGLAGETQYF. The CDR3 DNA sequence: TGTGCCATCAGAGGGGGACTAGCGGGGGAGACCCAGTACTTC.

This clonotype has ten or more counts. The gene calls are TRBV2 and TRBJ2-5, with 10 bases fitting TRBD2. Trimming removed 9 bases from V and 5 bases from J; junction bases left unmatched: 9. The CDR3 runs to 14 residues. Germline lookup yields CDR1 SNHLY and CDR2 FYNNEI. The CDR3 sequence: CASGRASGSETQYF. CDR3 nucleotides: TGTGCCAGTGGGCGGGCTAGCGGGAGTGAGACCCAGTACTTC.

This chain links TRBV2 with TRBJ1-3, with D perhaps matching TRBD1 (6 bases). Per germline, CDR1 SNHLY and CDR2 FYNNEI. V was shortened by 8 bases and J by 4 bases, with 27 bases between the two germline ends. This CDR3 has 18 residues. The CDR3 DNA is TGTGCCAGCCGGCCGGCCTTCCTAGGGGGGACTCTAGGAAACACCATATATTTT. Protein: CASRPAFLGGTLGNTIYF.

On this clonotype: It may be a read error: a sequence one base away is much more abundant. The chain carries TRBV7-2 and TRBJ2-2; D is unclear. The CDR3 consists of 14 residues. CDR1 and CDR2 from the germline V gene are SGHTA and FQGNSA. The CDR3 here is CVSSFQVWAGELFF. The CDR3 region has the DNA TGTGTCAGCAGCTTCCAGGTTTGGGCCGGGGAGCTGTTTTTT.

This clonotype came up a few times. This chain links TRBV20-1 with TRBJ2-7, with D hard to call. The CDR3 is 12 amino acids. Per germline, CDR1 DFQATT and CDR2 SNEGSKA (reference sequence). V was clipped by 1 base and J by 3 bases, with 7 bases between them. The CDR3 coding sequence is TGCAGTGCTAGAGGGGTACGCTACGAGCAGTACTTC. The encoded protein is CSARGVRYEQYF.

In DNA, the CDR3 is TGTGCCATCAGCCCCGGGACAGGGATCGTTCAGCCCCAGCATTTT. It encodes CAISPGTGIVQPQHF. The rearrangement joins TRBV10-3 to TRBJ1-5; 9 nucleotides align to TRBD1. The CDR3 has 15 amino acids. The junction had 9 bases not matched to a gene; V was cut back by 6 bases and J by 6 bases. Germline assignment: CDR1 ENHRY and CDR2 SYGVKD.